These 21 T cell receptor beta chains were sequenced from one sample in a study of shared clonotypes between healthy human individuals. The assay was immunoSEQ multiplex PCR, and TCRdb's table has in-frame clones only and misses some. The sample has roughly 330,000 clones, 74% seen once. The source material was memory CD4+ T cells sorted from blood. Subset reported: CD45RA-negative fraction. The receptors stem from a man under 40 in good health.

V gene TRBV5-4 combines with J gene TRBJ2-2; perhaps TRBD1 as D (5 bases). Germline V gene sequence: CDR1 SGHNT, CDR2 YYREEE (reference sequence). The V end was cut by 3 bases, the J end by 6 bases, with 6 bases between. CDR3 length: 12 residues. In DNA form, the CDR3 reads TGTGCCAGCAGCTCAGGGTCCGGGGAGCTGTTTTTT. It codes for CASSSGSGELFF.

The chain couples TRBV25-1 to TRBJ1-6, with D unresolved. V was pared by 6 bases and J by 7 bases, with 13 bases between. There are 14 residues in the CDR3. Germline V gene lookup returns CDR1 MGHDK and CDR2 SYGVNS. The CDR3 is CASRGSAENSPLHF. Here the CDR3 DNA reads TGTGCCAGCAGAGGCTCAGCCGAGAATTCACCCCTCCACTTT.

Concerning this clone: Other DNA sequences in this sample translate to the same CDR3. This chain joins TRBV5-1 and TRBJ2-1; D is perhaps TRBD2 (6 bases). The length of the CDR3 is 16 residues. Germline loops: CDR1 SGHRS, CDR2 YFSETQ. Trimming shortened V by 4 bases and J by 8 bases, and 22 bases separated the two germline ends. The CDR3 spells CASSLQEAGFLDEQFF. The CDR3 nucleotides read TGCGCCAGCAGCCTCCAAGAGGCGGGATTTTTAGATGAGCAGTTCTTC.

This rearrangement joins TRBV7-2 to TRBJ2-1, with D possibly TRBD2 on 5 matching bases. The CDR3 sequence is 14 residues long. The V end was cut by 5 bases, the J end by 10 bases, with 18 bases between. Germline V gene sequence: CDR1 SGHTA, CDR2 FQGNSA. CDR3 residues: CASSLLGSVREQFF. The CDR3 DNA follows: TGTGCCAGCAGCCTTCTGGGTAGCGTTCGCGAGCAGTTCTTC.

The V and J genes are TRBV5-4 and TRBJ1-2, with D perhaps TRBD1 (5 bases). Deletions cut 4 bases from V and 1 base from J, with 11 bases between. CDR3 length: 14 residues. Germline V gene lookup returns CDR1 SGHNT and CDR2 YYREEE (reference sequence). CDR3 coding DNA: TGTGCCAGCAGCCTACCCGGGGGTAACTATGGCTACACCTTC. Translation gives CASSLPGGNYGYTF.

This clone was counted ten times or more. The chain joins TRBV7-2 to TRBJ2-3, with a weak D call TRBD2 (7 bases). The germline V gene has CDR1 SGHTA and CDR2 FQGNSA. Trimming stripped 6 bases from V and 2 bases from J, with 21 bases between. The CDR3 consists of 17 residues. CDR3 residues: CASRQLRGPPPTDTQYF. CDR3 nucleotides: TGTGCCAGCAGACAGCTGCGGGGGCCCCCCCCCACAGATACGCAGTATTTT.

The J gene is TRBJ2-5, the V gene TRBV5-1; TRBD1 matches 11 bases. Germline V gene data show CDR1 as SGHRS and CDR2 as YFSETQ. The V segment lost 0 bases and the J segment 4 bases; nucleotides outside the gene matches: 2. CDR3 size: 15 residues. The CDR3 DNA reads TGCGCCAGCAGCTTGGGGACAGGGGGCACAGAGACCCAGTACTTC. Translating gives CASSLGTGGTETQYF.

The chain joins TRBV11-2 to TRBJ1-1; possibly TRBD1 for D (5 bases). The CDR3 runs to 16 residues. CDR1 and CDR2 (germline): SGHAT, FQNNGV. Trimming cost V 1 base and J 5 bases, with 17 bases left between them. CDR3 nucleotide sequence: TGTGCCAGCAGCTTAGTGGCGCGCGCTGGGGGGACTGAAGCTTTCTTT. Its translation is CASSLVARAGGTEAFF.

V gene TRBV6-1 combines with J gene TRBJ1-5; no clear D gene. Trimming removed 6 bases from V and 4 bases from J, with 10 bases in between. CDR1 MNHNS and CDR2 SASEGT come from the germline V gene. The CDR3 sequence is 13 residues long. CDR3 DNA sequence: TGTGCCAGCAGATCGTCCAAAAATCAGCCCCAGCATTTT. Protein sequence: CASRSSKNQPQHF.

The chain employs TRBV25-1 and TRBJ2-6; unclear D gene. This CDR3 has 14 residues. CDR1 and CDR2 (germline): MGHDK, SYGVNS. Deletions cut 6 bases from V and 0 bases from J, with 6 bases between. In nucleotides, the CDR3 is TGTGCCAGCAGGGCCCACTCTGGGGCCAACGTCCTGACTTTC. Translated: CASRAHSGANVLTF. The variable domain in full, completed from reference TRBV25-1 and TRBJ2-6, reads EADIYQTPRYLVIGTGKKITLECSQTMGHDKMYWYQQDPGMELHLIHYSYGVNSTEKGDLSSESTVSRIRTEHFPLTLESARPSHTSQYLCASRAHSGANVLTFGAGSRLTVL.

The chain is built from TRBV5-6 and TRBJ1-4; 8 bases align to TRBD1. Per germline, CDR1 SGHDT and CDR2 YYEEEE. This CDR3 is 14 amino acids long. Losses at the gene ends were 4 bases for V and 7 bases for J; bases not matched to a gene: 6. CDR3 residues: CASSRAGGSEKLFF. The CDR3, as DNA: TGTGCCAGCAGCCGGGCAGGGGGCAGTGAAAAACTGTTTTTT.

V gene TRBV10-1 combines with J gene TRBJ2-5; TRBD2 aligns across 7 bases. The CDR3 consists of 15 residues. Germline CDR1 and CDR2: WNHNN and SYGVQD (reference sequence). The trim removed 0 bases at V and 4 bases at J, leaving 5 bases unmatched. In DNA, the CDR3 is TGCGCCAGCAGTGAGTCGATAGGGAGGGGAGAGACCCAGTACTTC. Residues: CASSESIGRGETQYF.

The chain is built from TRBV19 and TRBJ1-1; tentative D call: TRBD1 (6 bases). This CDR3 has 15 amino acids. Trimming left V 3 bases short and J 4 bases short, with 15 bases between. Germline CDR1 LNHDA, CDR2 SQIVND (reference sequence). DNA of the CDR3: TGTGCCAGTAGTATCTTCCCAGGGGAGGTCACTGAAGCTTTCTTT. Amino acid sequence: CASSIFPGEVTEAFF.

The J gene is TRBJ2-7, the V gene TRBV21-1; the tabulated D call, TRBD2, remains unverified against the DNA. TRBV21-1 is marked as a pseudogene. This CDR3 spans 18 amino acids. CDR3 bases: TGTGCCAGCAGCCCCATCCAAAGGACTAGCGGGAGAACCTACGAGCAGTACTTC. This gives the protein CASSPIQRTSGRTYEQYF.

This rearrangement joins TRBV15 to TRBJ2-2; D remains unclear. The germline V gene encodes CDR1 LNHNV and CDR2 YYDKDF (reference sequence). The CDR3 has 15 amino acids. The germline V and J ends were trimmed by 0 bases and 2 bases, with 7 bases remaining between them. Here the CDR3 DNA reads TGTGCCACCAGCAGAGATATTGGAAACACCGGGGAGCTGTTTTTT. Translating gives CATSRDIGNTGELFF.

The J gene is TRBJ2-7, the V gene TRBV5-6; TRBD2 aligns across 9 bases. CDR3 length: 15 residues. V trimming: 0 bases; J trimming: 4 bases; junction bases outside the gene matches: 5. CDR1 and CDR2 (germline): SGHDT, YYEEEE. The CDR3 protein is CASSLDPSGEYEQYF. Written as DNA, the CDR3 is TGTGCCAGCAGCTTGGATCCTAGCGGGGAATACGAGCAGTACTTC.

This clone was counted once. V gene TRBV19 combines with J gene TRBJ1-2; no definite D call. Looked up from germline, CDR1 is LNHDA and CDR2 is SQIVND (reference sequence). The CDR3 runs to 13 residues. The V and J ends lost 5 bases and 9 bases respectively, with 16 bases between them. The CDR3 DNA sequence: TGTGCCAGTAGTGCTCATCAGACGGCCAGCTACACCTTC. As protein: CASSAHQTASYTF. The full variable domain, completed using reference TRBV19 and TRBJ1-2, is DGGITQSPKYLFRKEGQNVTLSCEQNLNHDAMYWYRQDPGQGLRLIYYSQIVNDFQKGDIAEGYSVSREKKESFPLTVTSAQKNPTAFYLCASSAHQTASYTFGSGTRLTVV.

The V and J genes are TRBV27 and TRBJ2-7; 7 positions match TRBD2. This CDR3 has 16 residues. Germline V CDR1 and CDR2: MNHEY, SMNVEV (reference sequence). V dropped 2 bases and J dropped 0; count of bases not matched to a gene: 7. This chain's CDR3 is CASSLTVASGSYEQYF. The CDR3 nucleotides read TGTGCCAGCAGTTTAACAGTGGCTAGCGGCTCCTACGAGCAGTACTTC.

This clone was found once. The chain is built from TRBV10-1 and TRBJ2-3; TRBD2 might be the D (5 bases). Trimming removed 4 bases at V and 1 base at J, with 15 bases between. Looked up from germline, CDR1 is WNHNN and CDR2 is SYGVQD (reference sequence). The CDR3 is 16 amino acids. For the CDR3, the DNA is TGCGCCAGCAGTGGAGGGCTAGCCCTGGGCACAGATACGCAGTATTTT. This encodes CASSGGLALGTDTQYF.

Ten or more counts support this clone. The V call is TRBV10-1, the J call TRBJ2-7; 9 bases match TRBD1. Germline V gene sequence: CDR1 WNHNN, CDR2 SYGVQD (reference sequence). CDR3 length: 15 amino acids. After removal of 5 bases from V and 5 bases from J, the junction contained 10 bases not matched to a gene. The CDR3 DNA sequence: TGCGCCAGCAGTCACTTCGACAGGGGGTCTCACGAGCAGTACTTC. Its protein is CASSHFDRGSHEQYF.

This clone was detected only a few times. The J gene is TRBJ2-1, the V gene TRBV4-3; a possible D gene is TRBD2 (5 bases). The V gene lost 4 bases and the J gene lost 5 bases, with 15 bases spanning the gap. This CDR3 comprises 15 residues. Per the germline V gene, CDR1 is LGHNA and CDR2 is YSLEER. The CDR3 here is CASSPEEDINNEQFF. The CDR3 bases are TGCGCCAGCAGCCCAGAGGAGGATATCAACAATGAGCAGTTCTTC.